This T cell receptor beta chain was identified during a study of early T cells in non-severe SARS-CoV-2 infection. Across the whole study: Sequenced material consisted of bulk RNA (from unsorted whole blood), and chains were unpaired.

As for this clonotype: The target antigen is unknown.

This CDR3 contains 14 residues. V gave up 4 bases and J gave up 10 bases, with 19 bases separating them. Study results and limitations: Database matching using VDJdb favored anti-spike CD8 responses, with private and CD4 specificities left missing.

Unique molecular identifier tags were affixed to discrete cDNA molecules. TCRdb re-analysed the 5' RACE reads in MiXCR, keeping a single row per CDR3 protein. There are just under 90,000 distinct CDR3 sequences in the sample; about an eighth occur only once, and more than 6.5% lies in the top ten. The receptor was derived from an adult who was a healthcare worker with PCR-confirmed SARS-CoV-2 infection or an uninfected control (not recorded which). The chain employs TRBV12-3 or TRBV12-4 and TRBJ2-5; D unclear. The specimen sequenced was whole blood. CDR3 sequence (DNA): TGTGCCAGCAGTTACCAGAGCCTGTGGGATGGCCAGTACTTC. Encoded protein: CASSYQSLWDGQYF.